A selection of T cell receptor beta chains follows, all from one sample in a study of a mutant IDH1 vaccine in newly diagnosed glioma. Sequenced by immunoSEQ multiplex PCR; TCRdb stores in-frame clones only, minus some. The sample has tens of thousands of clones, approximately 85% seen once; the top ten hold over 0.6%. Antigens of these TCRs are unknown. This specimen was PBMCs, taken from a glioma patient whose treatment included an IDH1 peptide vaccine. These receptors were obtained from a woman aged 50 to 60 with glioma. Each CDR3 is given with its conserved first and last residue. The D gene is left open where the match is weak. Where a row states a size, it is once, few, many or the class of an expanded clone; other rows omit it.

>NA|NA|TRBJ1-3|TRBV5-8
TGTGCCAGCAGCTTGGAGCCTCGCTCTGGAAACACCATATATTTT
CASSLEPRSGNTIYF
>NA|once|TRBJ2-2|TRBV28
TGTGCCAGCAGTTTATCCCTGAACACCGGGGAGCTGTTTTTT
CASSLSLNTGELFF
>NA|NA|TRBJ1-1|TRBV30
TGTGCCTGGAGTGTACACGAGAACACTGAAGCTTTCTTT
CAWSVHENTEAFF
>NA|NA|TRBJ1-4|TRBV4-2
TGTGCCAGCAGCCAAGATCGAACTTACGGCGAAAAACTGTTTTTT
CASSQDRTYGEKLFF
>NA|NA|TRBJ2-1|TRBV7-6
TGTGCCAGCAGCGCTCTAGCGAGGAGAGACAATGAGCAGTTCTTC
CASSALARRDNEQFF
>NA|NA|TRBJ2-1|TRBV4-2
TGTGCCAGCAGCCAAGAGGAGGGAGCATGGGAGCAGTTCTTC
CASSQEEGAWEQFF
>TRBD1|NA|TRBJ1-5|TRBV30
TGTGCCTGGAGGGGACAGGAGAATCAGCCCCAGCATTTT
CAWRGQENQPQHF
>TRBD1|NA|TRBJ1-2|TRBV7-2
TGTGCCAGCAGCCCGGCAGGGGGTGGAAACTATGGCTACACCTTC
CASSPAGGGNYGYTF
>NA|NA|TRBJ2-7|TRBV10-3
TGTGCCATCAGTGAGTGGAACTACGAGCAGTACTTC
CAISEWNYEQYF
>NA|NA|TRBJ2-1|TRBV4-2
TGTGCCAGCAGCCAAGAGGATGGCGGACCTCAGTTCTTC
CASSQEDGGPQFF
>TRBD1|NA|TRBJ2-1|TRBV19
TGTGCCAGTTCAGGGACAGGGGCCTGGGTTGAGCAGTTCTTC
CASSGTGAWVEQFF
>NA|NA|TRBJ1-1|TRBV10-2
TGCGCCAGCAGTGACGCGACAGCTCGTGAAGCTTTCTTT
CASSDATAREAFF
>TRBD1|NA|TRBJ2-7|TRBV5-1
TGCGCCAGCAGCTCCATGTTGGGACAGGGGAGATACGAGCAGTACTTC
CASSSMLGQGRYEQYF
>NA|NA|TRBJ2-3|TRBV28
TGTGCCAGCAGTTTTCGAGCGAGAAGCTCTCGCACAGATACGCAGTATTTT
CASSFRARSSRTDTQYF
>TRBD1|NA|TRBJ2-5|TRBV11-2
TGTGCCAGCAGCTCGGACAGGGAGACCCAGTACTTC
CASSSDRETQYF
>NA|NA|TRBJ2-2|TRBV19
TGTGCCAGCACCTCTGGGGGGATCACCGGGGAGCTGTTTTTT
CASTSGGITGELFF
>TRBD2|NA|TRBJ2-2|TRBV19
TGTGCCAGTAGTAAGGGACTAGAGGGAACCGGGGAGCTGTTTTTT
CASSKGLEGTGELFF
>NA|NA|TRBJ2-5|TRBV19
TGTGCCAGTAGTAAGGTGAGGGGAAAGGAGACCCAGTACTTC
CASSKVRGKETQYF
>NA|once|TRBJ2-3|TRBV5-1
TGCGCCAGCAGCTCCGTCCCGATGGAGGGCCGGGGAGATACGCAGTATTTT
CASSSVPMEGRGDTQYF
>TRBD2|NA|TRBJ2-7|TRBV28
TGTGCCAGCAGTTTTGGAGGTAGCGGGACATACGAGCAGTACTTC
CASSFGGSGTYEQYF
>TRBD1|NA|TRBJ2-4|TRBV9
TGTGCCAGCAGCGTAGGGACAGGGGTAAACATTCAGTACTTC
CASSVGTGVNIQYF
>TRBD1|NA|TRBJ2-1|TRBV7-8
TGTGCCAGCAGCTCAGGGACAGGGGGCGATGAGCAGTTCTTC
CASSSGTGGDEQFF
>NA|few|TRBJ2-1|TRBV11-2
TGTGCCAGCAGCTACAATGAGCAGTTCTTC
CASSYNEQFF
>NA|NA|TRBJ1-3|TRBV9
TGTGCCAGCAGCGTAAGGGAGTCATCTACCTTCGGAAACACCATATATTTT
CASSVRESSTFGNTIYF
>NA|NA|TRBJ2-5|TRBV11-2
TGTGCCAGCAGCTCAGATCTCCAAGAGACCCAGTACTTC
CASSSDLQETQYF
>NA|NA|TRBJ1-2|TRBV2
TGTGCCAGCAGTGATCCACATGGCTACACCTTC
CASSDPHGYTF
>NA|NA|TRBJ2-2|TRBV4-1
TGCGCCAGCATGGATCCGAGGGGGACCGGGGAGCTGTTTTTT
CASMDPRGTGELFF
>TRBD2|once|TRBJ2-5|TRBV5-1
TGCGCCAGCACCCTGGGGGGGGGATCCGGAGAGACCCAGTACTTC
CASTLGGGSGETQYF
>NA|NA|TRBJ2-1|TRBV4-1
TGCGCCAGCAGCCAAGCCCTAGCGTACTACAATGAGCAGTTCTTC
CASSQALAYYNEQFF
>TRBD1|NA|TRBJ2-5|TRBV5-1
TGCGCCAGCAGTCGACAGGGCCGTGAGACCCAGTACTTC
CASSRQGRETQYF
>NA|NA|TRBJ1-3|TRBV9
TGTGCCAGCAGCGTAGATCCGGGTAGTGGGAACACCATATATTTT
CASSVDPGSGNTIYF
>NA|NA|TRBJ2-7|TRBV4-1
TGCGCCAGCAGCCAAGAAGGAGTTTGGGGCTCCTACGAGCAGTACTTC
CASSQEGVWGSYEQYF
>NA|NA|TRBJ1-2|TRBV28
TGTGCCAGCAGTTTCCAGGGGCCCCTAAAGGGCTACACCTTC
CASSFQGPLKGYTF
>TRBD2|NA|TRBJ2-1|TRBV2
TGTGCCAGCAGAGTAGCGGGCTCCTACAATGAGCAGTTCTTC
CASRVAGSYNEQFF
>NA|once|TRBJ2-5|TRBV5-1
TGCGCCAGCAGCTTGTCCCAGGTATCAGAGACCCAGTACTTC
CASSLSQVSETQYF
>NA|NA|TRBJ2-1|TRBV11-3
TGTGCCAGCAGCTTAAGTAGCGGCTCCTACAATGAGCAGTTCTTC
CASSLSSGSYNEQFF
>TRBD2|NA|TRBJ2-3|TRBV25-1
TGTGCCAGCAGTGAGTTTAGCGGGAGGGCAGGAGATACGCAGTATTTT
CASSEFSGRAGDTQYF
>TRBD1|NA|TRBJ2-4|TRBV28
TGTGCCAGCAGGACCCGGGACAGACAAACAAACATTCAGTACTTC
CASRTRDRQTNIQYF
>TRBD1|NA|TRBJ2-7|TRBV2
TGTGCCAGCACCGGGACAGGGGTTCTGTACGAGCAGTACTTC
CASTGTGVLYEQYF
>NA|NA|TRBJ2-1|TRBV5-6
TGTGCCAGCAGCCAGGGATACTCCTACAATGAGCAGTTCTTC
CASSQGYSYNEQFF
>TRBD1|few|TRBJ1-5|TRBV2
TGTGCCAGCAGGCTGACAGGGGATCAGCCCCAGCATTTT
CASRLTGDQPQHF
>TRBD1|NA|TRBJ1-3|TRBV7-8
TGTGCCAGCAGCTGGGCGACAGGGAATGGAAACACCATATATTTT
CASSWATGNGNTIYF
>TRBD2|NA|TRBJ2-2|TRBV5-6
TGTGCCAGCAGCTTGTTTGGGACTAGCGGGAACACCGGGGAGCTGTTTTTT
CASSLFGTSGNTGELFF
>TRBD1|NA|TRBJ2-7|TRBV9
TGTGCCAGCAGCGCCAGGGGGCTAGAGCAGTACTTC
CASSARGLEQYF
>NA|few|TRBJ1-5|TRBV19
TGTGCCAGTAGTATATCAGGTGGGGCCCGCCATATGCAGCATTTT
CASSISGGARHMQHF
>TRBD2|NA|TRBJ2-1|TRBV2
TGTGCCAGGAAGACTAGCGGGGGACTTGGTAATGAGCAGTTCTTC
CARKTSGGLGNEQFF
>NA|NA|TRBJ2-5|TRBV10-2
TGCGCCAGCAGTGAGTTCCTGTACCAAGAGACCCAGTACTTC
CASSEFLYQETQYF